Here is one T cell receptor (beta chain) with its context. Antigen unknown. Reverse transcription of extracted RNA yielded cDNA, which provided the sequencing template. Data came from immunoSEQ multiplex PCR; TCRdb stores just in-frame clones and leaves some out. The table shows tens of thousands of clones, with more than 65% occurring only once. These data originate in a study of CD8+ T cells in alopecia areata. About the research overall: Twice a day, 5 to 10 mg of oral tofacitinib was administered to treated patients. Scoring of treated patients' severity used the percentage of affected scalp area. Findings and limits, study-wide: More clonal than normal scalp was lesional scalp, particularly alopecia totalis/universalis. When scalp samples are sequenced, resident alphabeta T cells of normal skin are also captured.

Treatment: oral pan-JAK inhibitor, 5-10 mg twice daily. CDR1 is LNHDA, CDR2 SQIVND, per germline (reference sequence). This CDR3 contains 15 residues. V shed 0 bases and J shed 0 bases, with 8 bases lying between them. The source was CD8+ T cells sorted from blood, collected at week 44, from a patient treated with tofacitinib. The V call is TRBV19, the J call TRBJ1-1; D remains ambiguous. The TCR comes from a human donor with alopecia areata. CDR3 in amino acids: CASSIEAAMNTEAFF. CDR3 nucleotide sequence: TGTGCCAGTAGTATAGAGGCAGCAATGAACACTGAAGCTTTCTTT.